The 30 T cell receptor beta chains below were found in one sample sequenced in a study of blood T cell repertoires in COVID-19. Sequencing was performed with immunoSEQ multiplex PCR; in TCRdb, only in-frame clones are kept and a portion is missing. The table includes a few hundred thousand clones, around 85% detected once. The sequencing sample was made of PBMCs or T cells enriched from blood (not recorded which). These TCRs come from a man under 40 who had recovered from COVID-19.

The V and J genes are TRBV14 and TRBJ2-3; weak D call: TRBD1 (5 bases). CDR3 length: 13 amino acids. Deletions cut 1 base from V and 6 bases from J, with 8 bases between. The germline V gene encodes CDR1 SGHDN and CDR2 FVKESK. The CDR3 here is CASSQGRGDTQYF. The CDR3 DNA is TGTGCCAGCAGCCAAGGAAGGGGTGATACGCAGTATTTT.

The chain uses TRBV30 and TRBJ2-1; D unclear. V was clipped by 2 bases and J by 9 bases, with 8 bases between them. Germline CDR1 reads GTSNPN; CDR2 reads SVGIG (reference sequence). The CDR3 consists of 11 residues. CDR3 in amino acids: CAWSNVGEQFF. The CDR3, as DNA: TGTGCCTGGAGTAACGTCGGTGAGCAGTTCTTC.

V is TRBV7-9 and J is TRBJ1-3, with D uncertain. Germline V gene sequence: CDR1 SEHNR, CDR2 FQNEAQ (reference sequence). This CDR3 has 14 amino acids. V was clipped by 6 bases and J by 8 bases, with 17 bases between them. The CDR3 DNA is TGTGCCAGCAGGGAAAGACAAGGCGCACACACCATATATTTT. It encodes CASRERQGAHTIYF. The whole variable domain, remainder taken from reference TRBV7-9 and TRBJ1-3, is DTGVSQNPRHKITKRGQNVTFRCDPISEHNRLYWYRQTLGQGPEFLTYFQNEAQLEKSRLLSDRFSAERPKGSFSTLEIQRTEQGDSAMYLCASRERQGAHTIYFGEGSWLTVV.

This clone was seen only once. Here the CDR3 reads CASSRGSGDTEAFF. CDR3 DNA sequence: TGTGCCAGCTCACGAGGGTCTGGGGACACTGAAGCTTTCTTT. The rearrangement links TRBV18 to TRBJ1-1; D is unresolved. Germline CDR1 and CDR2: KGHSH and LQKENI. Trimming stripped 4 bases from V and 3 bases from J, with 12 bases between. This CDR3 is built from 14 residues.

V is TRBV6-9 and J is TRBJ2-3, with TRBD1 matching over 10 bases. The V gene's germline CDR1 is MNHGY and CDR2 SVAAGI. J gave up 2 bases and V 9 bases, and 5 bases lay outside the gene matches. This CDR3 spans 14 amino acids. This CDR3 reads CARGQGRDTDTQYF. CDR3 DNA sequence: TGTGCCAGGGGACAGGGGCGGGACACAGATACGCAGTATTTT.

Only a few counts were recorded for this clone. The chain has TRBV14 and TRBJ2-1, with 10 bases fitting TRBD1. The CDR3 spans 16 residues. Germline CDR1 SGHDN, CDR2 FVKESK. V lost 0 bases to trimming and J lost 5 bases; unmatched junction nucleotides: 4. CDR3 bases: TGTGCCAGCAGCCAAGATCCAGGACAGGGGGACAATGAGCAGTTCTTC. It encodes CASSQDPGQGDNEQFF.

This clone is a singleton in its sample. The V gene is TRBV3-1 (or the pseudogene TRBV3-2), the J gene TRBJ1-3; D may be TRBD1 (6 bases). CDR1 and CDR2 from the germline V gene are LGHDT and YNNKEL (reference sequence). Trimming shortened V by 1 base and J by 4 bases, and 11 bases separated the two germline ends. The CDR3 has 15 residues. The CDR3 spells CASSQGVRGGNTIYF. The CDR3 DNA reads TGTGCCAGCAGCCAAGGGGTCAGGGGAGGAAACACCATATATTTT.

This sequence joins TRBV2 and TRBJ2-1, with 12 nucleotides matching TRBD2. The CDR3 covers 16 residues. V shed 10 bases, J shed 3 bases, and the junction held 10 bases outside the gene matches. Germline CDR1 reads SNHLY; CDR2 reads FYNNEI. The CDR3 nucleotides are TGTGCCACGACTAGCGGGGGCCCGAAAGACTACAATGAGCAGTTCTTC. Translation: CATTSGGPKDYNEQFF.

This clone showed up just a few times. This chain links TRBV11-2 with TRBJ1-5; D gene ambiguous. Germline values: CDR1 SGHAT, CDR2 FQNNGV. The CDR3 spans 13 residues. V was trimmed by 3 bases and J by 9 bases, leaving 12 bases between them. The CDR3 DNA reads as TGTGCCAGCAGCTTTTCTCCCCTTTGGCCCCAGCATTTT. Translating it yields CASSFSPLWPQHF.

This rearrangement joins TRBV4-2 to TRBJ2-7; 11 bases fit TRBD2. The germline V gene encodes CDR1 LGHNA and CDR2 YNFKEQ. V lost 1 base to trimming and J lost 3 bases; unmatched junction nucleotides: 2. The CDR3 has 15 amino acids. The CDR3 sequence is CASSQATSGGYEQYF. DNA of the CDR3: TGTGCCAGCAGCCAAGCAACTAGCGGGGGCTACGAGCAGTACTTC.

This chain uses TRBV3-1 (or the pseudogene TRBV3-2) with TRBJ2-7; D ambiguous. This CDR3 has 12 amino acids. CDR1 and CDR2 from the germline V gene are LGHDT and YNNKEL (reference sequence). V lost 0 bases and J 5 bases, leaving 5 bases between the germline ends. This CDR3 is CASSQDQDEQYF. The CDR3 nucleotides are TGTGCCAGCAGCCAAGATCAGGACGAGCAGTACTTC.

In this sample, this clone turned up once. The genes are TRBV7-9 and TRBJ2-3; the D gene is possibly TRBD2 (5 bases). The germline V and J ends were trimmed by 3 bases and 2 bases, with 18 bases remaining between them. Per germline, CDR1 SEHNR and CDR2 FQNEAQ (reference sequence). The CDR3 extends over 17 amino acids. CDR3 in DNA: TGTGCCAGCAGCTTTGGGCATGGGCTAGCAGCCACAGATACGCAGTATTTT. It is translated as CASSFGHGLAATDTQYF.

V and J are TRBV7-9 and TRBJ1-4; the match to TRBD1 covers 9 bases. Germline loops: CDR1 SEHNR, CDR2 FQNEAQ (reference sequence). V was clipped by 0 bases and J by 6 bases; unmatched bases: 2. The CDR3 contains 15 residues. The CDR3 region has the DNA TGTGCCAGCAGCTTAGCCGGGACAGGGTATGAAAAACTGTTTTTT. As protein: CASSLAGTGYEKLFF.

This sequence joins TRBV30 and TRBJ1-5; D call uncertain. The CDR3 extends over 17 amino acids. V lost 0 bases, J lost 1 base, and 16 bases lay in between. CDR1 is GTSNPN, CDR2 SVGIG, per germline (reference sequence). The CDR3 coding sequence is TGTGCCTGGAGTGTCGGAAAGGGTCCGGGGAGCAATCAGCCCCAGCATTTT. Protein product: CAWSVGKGPGSNQPQHF.

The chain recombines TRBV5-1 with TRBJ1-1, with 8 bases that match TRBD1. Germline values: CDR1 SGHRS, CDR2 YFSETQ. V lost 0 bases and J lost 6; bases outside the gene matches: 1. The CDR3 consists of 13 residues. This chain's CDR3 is CASSLADRAEAFF. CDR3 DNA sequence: TGCGCCAGCAGCTTGGCGGACAGGGCTGAAGCTTTCTTT.

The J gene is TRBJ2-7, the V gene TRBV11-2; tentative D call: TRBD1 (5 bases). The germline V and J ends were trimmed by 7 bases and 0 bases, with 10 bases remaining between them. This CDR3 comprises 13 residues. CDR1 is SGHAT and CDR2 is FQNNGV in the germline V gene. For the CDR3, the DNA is TGTGCCAGCACTATACAGGCCTCCTACGAGCAGTACTTC. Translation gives CASTIQASYEQYF.

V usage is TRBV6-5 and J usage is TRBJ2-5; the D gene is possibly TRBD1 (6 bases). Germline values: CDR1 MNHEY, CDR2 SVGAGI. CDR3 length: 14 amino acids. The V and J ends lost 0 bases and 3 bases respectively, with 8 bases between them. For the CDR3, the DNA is TGTGCCAGCAGTTACTCATACAGGGAAGAGACCCAGTACTTC. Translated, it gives CASSYSYREETQYF.

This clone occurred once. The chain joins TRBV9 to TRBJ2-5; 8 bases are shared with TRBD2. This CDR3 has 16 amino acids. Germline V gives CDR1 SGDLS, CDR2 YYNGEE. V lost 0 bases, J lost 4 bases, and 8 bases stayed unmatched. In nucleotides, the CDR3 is TGTGCCAGCAGCGTAGCGGGGGGGGGCGGCGGAGAGACCCAGTACTTC. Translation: CASSVAGGGGGETQYF.

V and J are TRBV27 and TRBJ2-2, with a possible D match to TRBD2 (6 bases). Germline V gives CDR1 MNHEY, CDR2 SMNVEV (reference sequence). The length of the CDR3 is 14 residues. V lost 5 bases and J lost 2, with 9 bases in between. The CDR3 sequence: CASSRGLNTGELFF. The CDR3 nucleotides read TGTGCCAGCAGTCGGGGACTTAACACCGGGGAGCTGTTTTTT.

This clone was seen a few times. The CDR3 sequence is CASRPGTDYGYTF. The DNA for the CDR3 is TGCGCCAGCAGACCCGGGACAGACTATGGCTACACCTTC. The rearrangement links TRBV5-1 to TRBJ1-2, with 7 bases lining up with TRBD1. In germline, CDR1 is SGHRS, CDR2 YFSETQ. Trimming took 5 bases from V and 3 from J; bases not matched to a gene: 4. The CDR3 extends over 13 amino acids. The complete variable domain, with remaining parts taken from reference TRBV5-1 and TRBJ1-2, reads KAGVTQTPRYLIKTRGQQVTLSCSPISGHRSVSWYQQTPGQGLQFLFEYFSETQRNKGNFPGRFSGRQFSNSRSEMNVSTLELGDSALYLCASRPGTDYGYTFGSGTRLTVV.

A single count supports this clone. CDR3 DNA sequence: TGTGCCAGCAGCCAAGCGTTGACAGGGGCGATCTATGGCTACACCTTC. Amino acids: CASSQALTGAIYGYTF. The chain joins TRBV3-1 (or the pseudogene TRBV3-2) to TRBJ1-2; 8 bases are shared with TRBD1. The V gene end was trimmed by 1 base and the J gene end by 4 bases; junction bases not matched to a gene: 8. CDR3 length equals 16 residues. Germline values: CDR1 LGHDT, CDR2 YNNKEL (reference sequence).

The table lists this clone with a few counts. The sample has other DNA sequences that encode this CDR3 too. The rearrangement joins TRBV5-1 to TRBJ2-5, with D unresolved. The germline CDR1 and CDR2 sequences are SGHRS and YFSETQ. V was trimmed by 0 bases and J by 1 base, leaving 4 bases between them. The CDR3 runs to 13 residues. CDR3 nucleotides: TGCGCCAGCAGCTTGGACACCCAAGAGACCCAGTACTTC. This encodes CASSLDTQETQYF. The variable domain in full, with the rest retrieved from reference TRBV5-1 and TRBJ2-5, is KAGVTQTPRYLIKTRGQQVTLSCSPISGHRSVSWYQQTPGQGLQFLFEYFSETQRNKGNFPGRFSGRQFSNSRSEMNVSTLELGDSALYLCASSLDTQETQYFGPGTRLLVL.

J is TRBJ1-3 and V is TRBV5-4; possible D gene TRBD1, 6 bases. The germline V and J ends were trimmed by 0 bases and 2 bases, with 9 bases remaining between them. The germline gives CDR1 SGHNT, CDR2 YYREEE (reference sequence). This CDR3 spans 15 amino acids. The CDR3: CASSLAQGTGNTIYF. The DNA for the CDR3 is TGTGCCAGCAGCTTGGCCCAGGGGACTGGAAACACCATATATTTT.

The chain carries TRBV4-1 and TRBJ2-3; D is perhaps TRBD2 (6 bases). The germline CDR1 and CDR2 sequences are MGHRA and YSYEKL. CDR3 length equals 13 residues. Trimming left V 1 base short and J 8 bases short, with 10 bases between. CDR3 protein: CASSQGLETTQYF. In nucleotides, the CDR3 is TGCGCCAGCAGCCAAGGACTAGAGACTACGCAGTATTTT.

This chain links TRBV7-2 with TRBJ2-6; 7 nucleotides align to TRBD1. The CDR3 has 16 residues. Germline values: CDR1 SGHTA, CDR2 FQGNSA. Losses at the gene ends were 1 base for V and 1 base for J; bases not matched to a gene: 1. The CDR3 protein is CASSLVQGSGANVLTF. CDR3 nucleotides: TGTGCCAGCAGCTTAGTACAGGGGTCTGGGGCCAACGTCCTGACTTTC.

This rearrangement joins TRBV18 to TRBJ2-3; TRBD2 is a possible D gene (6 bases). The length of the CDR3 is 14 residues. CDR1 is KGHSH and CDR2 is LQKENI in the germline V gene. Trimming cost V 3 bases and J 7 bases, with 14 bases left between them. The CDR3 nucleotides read TGTGCCAGCTCACCTCGACGGGACTTTAATACGCAGTATTTT. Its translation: CASSPRRDFNTQYF.

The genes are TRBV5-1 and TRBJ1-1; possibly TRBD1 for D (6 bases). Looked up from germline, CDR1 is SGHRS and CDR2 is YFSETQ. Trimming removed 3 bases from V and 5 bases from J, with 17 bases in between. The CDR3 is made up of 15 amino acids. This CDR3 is CASSSWTQGGTEAFF. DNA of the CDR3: TGCGCCAGCAGCTCATGGACACAGGGCGGGACTGAAGCTTTCTTT. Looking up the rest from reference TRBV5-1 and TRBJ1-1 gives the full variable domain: KAGVTQTPRYLIKTRGQQVTLSCSPISGHRSVSWYQQTPGQGLQFLFEYFSETQRNKGNFPGRFSGRQFSNSRSEMNVSTLELGDSALYLCASSSWTQGGTEAFFGQGTRLTVV.

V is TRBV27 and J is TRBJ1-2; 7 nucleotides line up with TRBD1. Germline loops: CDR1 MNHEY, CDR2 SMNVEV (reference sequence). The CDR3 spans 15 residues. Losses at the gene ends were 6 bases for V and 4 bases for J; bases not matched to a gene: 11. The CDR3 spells CASSPTGETGYGYTF. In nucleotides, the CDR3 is TGTGCCAGCAGCCCCACAGGGGAGACGGGCTATGGCTACACCTTC.

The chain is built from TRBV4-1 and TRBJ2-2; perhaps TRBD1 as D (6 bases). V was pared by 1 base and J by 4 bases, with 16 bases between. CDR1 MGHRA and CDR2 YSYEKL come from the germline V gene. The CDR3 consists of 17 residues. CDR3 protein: CASSQGRAGVVTGELFF. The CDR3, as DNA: TGCGCCAGCAGCCAAGGAAGGGCAGGGGTAGTCACCGGGGAGCTGTTTTTT.

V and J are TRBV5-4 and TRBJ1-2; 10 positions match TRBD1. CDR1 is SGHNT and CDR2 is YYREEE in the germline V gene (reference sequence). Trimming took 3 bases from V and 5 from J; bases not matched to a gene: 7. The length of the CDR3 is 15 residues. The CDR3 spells CASSSRDRGPYGYTF. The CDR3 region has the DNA TGTGCCAGCAGCTCCAGGGACAGGGGTCCGTATGGCTACACCTTC.